This paragraph reports one T cell receptor beta chain. Donors were healthy HIV-negative adults without recently reported acute infections or vaccinations. This entry comes from a study of shared clonotypes between healthy human individuals. Method: immunoSEQ multiplex PCR; TCRdb's copy keeps in-frame clones and lacks some. The data contain 700,000 or so clones, about two thirds of them singletons. Germline V lookup: CDR1 MGHRA, CDR2 YSYEKL. The CDR3 is made up of 18 amino acids. With 0 bases clipped from V and 1 base from J, the junction kept 1 base outside the gene matches. This TCR derives from a woman under 40 in good health. The source material was memory CD4+ T cells sorted from blood. Subset defined: CD45RA-negative fraction. The V call is TRBV4-1, the J call TRBJ1-6, with 12 bases matching TRBD1. Here the CDR3 reads CASSQEGQGASYNSPLHF. The CDR3 DNA follows: TGCGCCAGCAGCCAAGAGGGACAGGGGGCTTCCTATAATTCACCCCTCCACTTT.